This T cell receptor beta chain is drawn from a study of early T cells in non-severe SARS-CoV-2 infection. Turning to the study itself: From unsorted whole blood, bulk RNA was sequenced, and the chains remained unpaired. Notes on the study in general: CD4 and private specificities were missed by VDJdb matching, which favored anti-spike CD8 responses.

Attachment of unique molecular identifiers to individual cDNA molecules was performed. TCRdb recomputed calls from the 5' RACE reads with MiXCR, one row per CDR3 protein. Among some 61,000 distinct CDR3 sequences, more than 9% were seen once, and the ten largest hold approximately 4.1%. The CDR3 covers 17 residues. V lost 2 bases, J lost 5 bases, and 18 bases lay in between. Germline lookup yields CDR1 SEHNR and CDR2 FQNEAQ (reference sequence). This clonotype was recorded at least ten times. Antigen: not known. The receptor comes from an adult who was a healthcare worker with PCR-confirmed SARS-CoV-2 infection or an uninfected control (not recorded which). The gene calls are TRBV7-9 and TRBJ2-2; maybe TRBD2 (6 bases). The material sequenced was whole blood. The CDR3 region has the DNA TGTGCCAGCAGCTTATACTCGGGAGCCAGGCAGACCGGGGAGCTGTTTTTT. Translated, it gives CASSLYSGARQTGELFF.